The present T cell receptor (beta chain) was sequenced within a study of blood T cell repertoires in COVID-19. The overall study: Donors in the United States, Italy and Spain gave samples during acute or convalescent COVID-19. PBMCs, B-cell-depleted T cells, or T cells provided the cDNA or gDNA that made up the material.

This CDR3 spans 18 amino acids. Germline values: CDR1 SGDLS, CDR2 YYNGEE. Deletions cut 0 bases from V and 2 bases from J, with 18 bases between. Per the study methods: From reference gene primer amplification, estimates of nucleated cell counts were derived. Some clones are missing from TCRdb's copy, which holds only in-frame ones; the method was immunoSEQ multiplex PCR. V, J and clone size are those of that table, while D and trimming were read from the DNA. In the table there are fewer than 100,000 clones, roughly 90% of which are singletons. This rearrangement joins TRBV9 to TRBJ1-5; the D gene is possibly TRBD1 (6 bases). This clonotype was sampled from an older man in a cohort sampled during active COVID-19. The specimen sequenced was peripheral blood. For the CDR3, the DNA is TGTGCCAGCAGCGTAGTCTCCTTTTCGAGACAGGGCAATCAGCCCCAGCATTTT. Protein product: CASSVVSFSRQGNQPQHF.